Below, 16 T cell receptor beta chains from the same sample are listed, as sequenced in a study of patients and donors after allogeneic stem cell transplantation. TCRdb ran MiXCR on the RT-PCR reads and lists one entry per CDR3 protein. The sample comprises about 74,000 distinct CDR3 sequences, 26% of which are singletons, and about 26% rests with the top ten. Sequenced input: blood, either unsorted or a sorted T cell fraction (not recorded which). The receptors shown here come from a human donor who was either an allogeneic HSCT recipient or a stem cell or donor lymphocyte infusion donor (not recorded which). It is not recorded whose cells these are; they may come from a transplant donor.

The chain is built from TRBV5-1 and TRBJ2-7; D is uncertain. The V gene's germline CDR1 is SGHRS and CDR2 YFSETQ. The V and J ends lost 0 bases and 6 bases respectively, with 13 bases between them. This CDR3 has 14 residues. The CDR3 protein is CASSLGPSWGEQYF. Here the CDR3 DNA reads TGCGCCAGCAGCTTGGGACCTTCCTGGGGCGAGCAGTACTTC.

The rearrangement uses TRBV2 and TRBJ1-5; D remains ambiguous. The V end lost 3 bases, the J end lost 4 bases, and 4 bases lay between the germline ends. The germline CDR1 and CDR2 sequences are SNHLY and FYNNEI. This CDR3 region has 12 residues. The CDR3 nucleotides are TGTGCCAGCAGTGATCCTAATCAGCCCCAGCATTTT. Protein: CASSDPNQPQHF.

This chain joins TRBV7-3 and TRBJ2-3; possibly TRBD2 for D (5 bases). The length of the CDR3 is 14 residues. V shed 1 base and J shed 6 bases, with 11 bases lying between them. Germline CDR1 SGHTA, CDR2 FQGTGA. The CDR3 nucleotides are TGTGCCAGCAGCTTAAGGGAGAGGGTCGATACGCAGTATTTT. It codes for CASSLRERVDTQYF.

The J gene is TRBJ1-6, the V gene TRBV9; D is perhaps TRBD1 (6 bases). CDR3 length: 16 residues. The germline V gene has CDR1 SGDLS and CDR2 YYNGEE. V was pared by 8 bases and J by 1 base, with 16 bases between. The CDR3 sequence: CASGPGRGSYNSPLHF. The CDR3 region has the DNA TGTGCCAGTGGACCGGGAAGGGGGTCCTATAATTCACCCCTCCACTTT.

V gene TRBV7-9 combines with J gene TRBJ1-1; the D gene is possibly TRBD1 (5 bases). The CDR3 contains 13 residues. The germline V and J ends were trimmed by 5 bases and 0 bases, with 7 bases remaining between them. Germline V gene data show CDR1 as SEHNR and CDR2 as FQNEAQ (reference sequence). In nucleotides, the CDR3 is TGTGCCAGCAGCCGCAGGGTGAACACTGAAGCTTTCTTT. This translates into CASSRRVNTEAFF.

The chain joins TRBV5-5 to TRBJ1-5; TRBD1 agrees at 8 bases. V shed 5 bases and J 5 bases; nucleotides not matched to a gene: 6. This CDR3 has 14 amino acids. From germline, CDR1 is SGHKS and CDR2 YYEKEE (reference sequence). Here the CDR3 reads CASSSDRGHQPQHF. CDR3 in DNA: TGTGCCAGCAGTTCAGACAGGGGTCATCAGCCCCAGCATTTT.

The chain carries TRBV5-6 and TRBJ2-7; D is unclear. This CDR3 region has 11 residues. The ends were cut back, 4 bases at V and 3 bases at J, with 5 bases in the middle. Germline CDR1 reads SGHDT; CDR2 reads YYEEEE. CDR3 bases: TGTGCCAGCAGCGGAAGCTACGAGCAGTACTTC. Translation: CASSGSYEQYF.

There are a few counts of this clonotype. The chain has TRBV5-4 and TRBJ2-3; D is perhaps TRBD1 (6 bases). V was pared by 9 bases and J by 2 bases, with 25 bases between. The V gene's germline CDR1 is SGHNT and CDR2 YYREEE (reference sequence). The length of the CDR3 is 17 residues. CDR3 DNA sequence: TGTGCCACCGGGCTTGAGGACGGGACACTCATCACAGATACGCAGTATTTT. Translated, it gives CATGLEDGTLITDTQYF.

V gene TRBV6-6 combines with J gene TRBJ2-5, with TRBD1 matching 8 bases. Unmatched junction bases numbered 8, after V lost 10 bases and J lost 4 bases. Germline V CDR1 and CDR2: MNHNY, SVGAGI (reference sequence). This CDR3 region has 13 residues. The CDR3 DNA follows: TGTGCCACTGGACAGGGCTTTGGAGAGACCCAGTACTTC. Residues: CATGQGFGETQYF.

The chain combines TRBV20-1 with TRBJ1-6; D is perhaps TRBD1 (5 bases). This CDR3 is built from 13 residues. CDR1 is DFQATT, CDR2 SNEGSKA, per germline (reference sequence). Trimming pared 6 bases from V and 2 bases from J, leaving 8 bases between. This chain's CDR3 is CSAPGPYNSPLHF. The CDR3 nucleotides read TGCAGTGCACCGGGACCCTATAATTCACCCCTCCACTTT.

This clonotype was seen more than once but under ten times. This chain connects TRBV4-3 to TRBJ1-4; D may be TRBD1 (6 bases). Germline CDR1 and CDR2: LGHNA and YSLEER. The CDR3 has 19 residues. With 4 bases removed from V and 5 bases from J, the gap between germline ends came to 26 bases. DNA for the CDR3: TGCGCCAGCAGCCCAGGGCCTATTTTGACAGGCGGTATGAATGAAAAACTGTTTTTT. It codes for CASSPGPILTGGMNEKLFF.

Sample share makes this clonotype medium-sized. The chain uses TRBV12-3 or TRBV12-4 and TRBJ1-2; 8 positions agree with TRBD1. The V gene end was trimmed by 6 bases and the J gene end by 6 bases; junction bases not matched to a gene: 12. This CDR3 has 15 amino acids. CDR3 sequence: CASSPEPTGEDGYTF. CDR3 nucleotide sequence: TGTGCCAGCAGCCCTGAGCCGACAGGGGAGGATGGCTACACCTTC.

This chain uses TRBV6-2 or TRBV6-3 with TRBJ1-2, with D unresolved. Germline-derived CDR1 and CDR2 are MNHEY and SVGEGT. CDR3 length equals 12 residues. V lost 5 bases and J lost 2, with 6 bases in between. CDR3 coding DNA: TGTGCCAGCAGTCCGGGAAACTATGGCTACACCTTC. The encoded protein is CASSPGNYGYTF.

This clonotype has more than one count but fewer than ten. The genes are TRBV7-9 and TRBJ1-5; D unclear. V dropped 5 bases and J dropped 3 bases, with 5 bases sitting between them. CDR1 and CDR2 (germline): SEHNR, FQNEAQ (reference sequence). The CDR3 has 12 amino acids. CDR3 amino acids: CASSRANQPQHF. The DNA for the CDR3 is TGTGCCAGCAGCCGGGCCAATCAGCCCCAGCATTTT.

This chain joins TRBV5-6 and TRBJ2-1, with 13 bases matching TRBD2. From germline, CDR1 is SGHDT and CDR2 YYEEEE. Trimming cost V 4 bases and J 4 bases; bases outside gene matches: 8. This CDR3 comprises 17 residues. CDR3 in DNA: TGTGCCAGCAGCATCCCAGGACTAGCGGGAGCGTACAATGAGCAGTTCTTC. Its protein product is CASSIPGLAGAYNEQFF.

The V gene is TRBV3-1, the J gene TRBJ2-1, with D perhaps assigned TRBD1 or TRBD2 (5 bases each). CDR1 is LGHDT, CDR2 YNNKEL, per germline (reference sequence). The CDR3 consists of 17 residues. With 5 bases removed from V and 0 bases from J, the gap between germline ends came to 17 bases. CDR3 protein: CASSGYSAGASYNEQFF. Here the CDR3 DNA reads TGTGCCAGCAGCGGTTACTCCGCCGGGGCCTCCTACAATGAGCAGTTCTTC.